These 16 T cell receptor beta chains came from one sample sequenced in a study of T cell responses to AZD1222 COVID-19 vaccine. This table comes from immunoSEQ multiplex PCR, and its TCRdb copy is limited to in-frame clones, with some not included. The sample includes approximately 130,000 clones, about 93% of them seen just once. The sample in question was peripheral blood, obtained on day 0 of AZD1222 vaccination. These receptors originate from an adult in good health.

J is TRBJ1-1 and V is TRBV11-2; D gene ambiguous. The CDR3 runs 12 residues. Germline loops: CDR1 SGHAT, CDR2 FQNNGV. Trimming took off 1 base at V and 11 bases at J, with 11 bases between the two ends. In DNA form, the CDR3 reads TGTGCCAGCAGCTTAGGACACCCGAAGGCTTTCTTT. It is translated as CASSLGHPKAFF. The full variable domain, completed using reference TRBV11-2 and TRBJ1-1, is EAGVAQSPRYKIIEKRQSVAFWCNPISGHATLYWYQQILGQGPKLLIQFQNNGVVDDSQLPKDRFSAERLKGVDSTLKIQPAKLEDSAVYLCASSLGHPKAFFGQGTRLTVV.

The V gene is TRBV10-3, the J gene TRBJ2-7; 8 bases agree with TRBD1. This CDR3 comprises 18 residues. CDR1 ENHRY and CDR2 SYGVKD come from the germline V gene. J was trimmed by 7 bases and V by 4 bases; bases with no gene match: 21. The chain's CDR3 is CAISVPPVGQESHGEQYF. The CDR3 DNA reads TGTGCCATCAGTGTACCTCCGGTGGGACAGGAGTCGCATGGGGAGCAGTACTTC.

This sequence joins TRBV2 and TRBJ1-2, with 8 bases aligning to TRBD1. This CDR3 is 14 amino acids long. J gave up 2 bases and V 6 bases, and 5 bases lay outside the gene matches. The germline CDR1 and CDR2 sequences are SNHLY and FYNNEI. CDR3: CASRDRAQNYGYTF. The CDR3 nucleotides read TGTGCCAGCAGGGACAGGGCCCAAAACTATGGCTACACCTTC.

The chain joins TRBV6-6 to TRBJ1-1; D gene uncertain. V was clipped by 6 bases and J by 1 base, with 9 bases between them. The CDR3 extends over 13 amino acids. CDR1 is MNHNY, CDR2 SVGAGI, per germline (reference sequence). The DNA of the CDR3 is TGTGCCAGCAGCCCCCAGGCGAACACTGAAGCTTTCTTT. Translation gives CASSPQANTEAFF.

This chain links TRBV7-8 with TRBJ2-4; 7 bases are shared with TRBD1. Germline CDR1 is SGHVS and CDR2 is FQNEAQ. CDR3 size: 15 residues. The V segment lost 5 bases and the J segment 7 bases; nucleotides outside the gene matches: 11. CDR3 nucleotide sequence: TGTGCCAGCAGCCGAGAGGGGACACAGGGGAACATTCAGTACTTC. Protein sequence: CASSREGTQGNIQYF.

The V call is TRBV5-1, the J call TRBJ2-1; 7 bases fit TRBD2. V shed 3 bases, J shed 1 base, and the junction held 7 bases outside the gene matches. Germline CDR1 reads SGHRS; CDR2 reads YFSETQ. The CDR3 sequence is 16 residues long. CDR3 sequence reads: CASSSLLAESYNEQFF. The CDR3 coding sequence is TGCGCCAGCAGCTCCCTTCTAGCGGAGTCCTACAATGAGCAGTTCTTC.

The chain couples TRBV18 to TRBJ1-1; no definite D call. The CDR3 totals 16 residues. Trimming pared 0 bases from V and 1 base from J, leaving 12 bases between. Germline-derived CDR1 and CDR2 are KGHSH and LQKENI. The CDR3 loop is CASSPPEQSPNTEAFF. The CDR3 coding sequence is TGTGCCAGCTCACCACCGGAACAAAGCCCGAACACTGAAGCTTTCTTT.

V and J are TRBV20-1 and TRBJ1-6; 7 nucleotides match TRBD1. Trimming removed 3 bases from V and 7 bases from J; junction bases left unmatched: 12. This CDR3 has 16 amino acids. Germline loops: CDR1 DFQATT, CDR2 SNEGSKA (reference sequence). In DNA, the CDR3 is TGCAGTGCTAGTCTCCCATTAGGGGGCCCCAATTCACCCCTCCACTTT. Its protein is CSASLPLGGPNSPLHF.

The chain recombines TRBV9 with TRBJ1-2; D is possibly TRBD1 (5 bases). The germline CDR1 and CDR2 sequences are SGDLS and YYNGEE. Trimming took 3 bases from V and 2 from J, leaving 14 bases between them. The CDR3 is made up of 15 amino acids. Here the CDR3 reads CASSGSGTQNYGYTF. For the CDR3, the DNA is TGTGCCAGCAGCGGCTCCGGGACCCAGAACTATGGCTACACCTTC.

This rearrangement joins TRBV5-8 to TRBJ2-5, with D uncertain. This CDR3 comprises 14 residues. Trimming left V 1 base short and J 4 bases short, with 11 bases between. Germline values: CDR1 SGHTS, CDR2 YDEGEE. The CDR3 sequence is CASSLMDPTETQYF. In DNA, the CDR3 is TGTGCCAGCAGCTTGATGGACCCCACAGAGACCCAGTACTTC.

The chain has TRBV7-9 and TRBJ1-6, with D possibly TRBD1 on 6 matching bases. The CDR3 loop spans 15 amino acids. Germline lookup yields CDR1 SEHNR and CDR2 FQNEAQ (reference sequence). Trimming removed 2 bases at V and 3 bases at J, with 8 bases between. This CDR3 is CASSLRGDYNSPLHF. The CDR3 DNA is TGTGCCAGCAGCTTAAGGGGGGACTATAATTCACCCCTCCACTTT.

The V call is TRBV2, the J call TRBJ2-1, with 9 bases fitting TRBD1. The CDR3 extends over 14 amino acids. Germline CDR1 is SNHLY and CDR2 is FYNNEI. Trimming removed 4 bases from V and 7 bases from J; junction bases left unmatched: 5. CDR3 protein: CASSGDRVRNEQFF. The CDR3 DNA sequence: TGTGCCAGCAGTGGGGACAGGGTAAGGAATGAGCAGTTCTTC.

The J gene is TRBJ1-5, the V gene TRBV5-1, with 7 bases that match TRBD1. J was trimmed by 6 bases and V by 4 bases; bases with no gene match: 4. CDR1 and CDR2 (germline): SGHRS, YFSETQ. The CDR3 is 13 residues long. For the CDR3, the DNA is TGCGCCAGCAGCGTAGACAGGGCTCAGCCCCAGCATTTT. It codes for CASSVDRAQPQHF. Filled out from reference TRBV5-1 and TRBJ1-5, the complete variable domain reads KAGVTQTPRYLIKTRGQQVTLSCSPISGHRSVSWYQQTPGQGLQFLFEYFSETQRNKGNFPGRFSGRQFSNSRSEMNVSTLELGDSALYLCASSVDRAQPQHFGDGTRLSIL.

The V and J genes are TRBV11-2 and TRBJ1-1; 7 bases fit TRBD1. Per the germline V gene, CDR1 is SGHAT and CDR2 is FQNNGV. Trimming took 1 base from V and 3 from J; bases not matched to a gene: 2. CDR3 length: 14 residues. The CDR3 here is CASSLAGGDTEAFF. CDR3 DNA: TGTGCCAGCAGCTTAGCAGGGGGGGACACTGAAGCTTTCTTT.

A single count supports this clone. The rearrangement joins TRBV10-3 to TRBJ1-6; TRBD1 is a possible D gene (6 bases). CDR1 ENHRY and CDR2 SYGVKD come from the germline V gene. The CDR3 runs to 14 residues. V lost 5 bases and J 5 bases, leaving 10 bases between the germline ends. The CDR3 protein is CAISPGQDNSPLHF. Here the CDR3 DNA reads TGTGCCATCAGTCCGGGACAAGATAATTCACCCCTCCACTTT.

This clone is a singleton in its sample. The V call is TRBV9, the J call TRBJ2-3; D is possibly TRBD2 (5 bases). Germline V gene data show CDR1 as SGDLS and CDR2 as YYNGEE. Trimming shortened V by 3 bases and J by 6 bases, and 11 bases separated the two germline ends. The CDR3 runs 13 residues. The CDR3 bases are TGTGCCAGCAGCGAAGAGGAGGCGGATACGCAGTATTTT. This gives the protein CASSEEEADTQYF. Filled out from reference TRBV9 and TRBJ2-3, the complete variable domain reads DSGVTQTPKHLITATGQRVTLRCSPRSGDLSVYWYQQSLDQGLQFLIQYYNGEERAKGNILERFSAQQFPDLHSELNLSSLELGDSALYFCASSEEEADTQYFGPGTRLTVL.